This T cell receptor (beta chain) was identified in a study of beta chain features in type 1 diabetes. With regard to this clone: The antigen is undetermined.

Every bit of the isolated RNA underwent reverse transcription, so sequencing read expressed TCRB transcripts. Read counts averaged approximately 3.5 million for samples of naive, central memory and regulatory T cells. Method: immunoSEQ multiplex PCR; TCRdb's copy keeps in-frame clones and lacks some. The repertoire holds about 700,000 clones, roughly 13% seen once, with 0.02% to 0.025% in the top ten. The CDR3 has 15 residues. Germline CDR1 MNHEY, CDR2 SVGAGI. The V and J ends lost 5 bases and 4 bases, in that order; junction bases with no gene match: 6. Study results and caveats: Type 1 diabetes patients had TCRB CDR3s that were shorter (moderately but significantly so) in all four CD4+ subsets. Sequencing from cDNA could over-represent high-TCR-expressing cells. The study found fewer insertions and more deletions at VDJ junctions in type 1 diabetes patients.

Sequenced: naive CD4+ T cells from blood. The source is a young man with type 1 diabetes. The chain uses TRBV6-5 and TRBJ1-1; 11 bases align to TRBD1. The CDR3 sequence: CASSGTGGQSTEAFF. For the CDR3, the DNA is TGTGCCAGCAGTGGGACAGGGGGTCAGAGCACTGAAGCTTTCTTT.